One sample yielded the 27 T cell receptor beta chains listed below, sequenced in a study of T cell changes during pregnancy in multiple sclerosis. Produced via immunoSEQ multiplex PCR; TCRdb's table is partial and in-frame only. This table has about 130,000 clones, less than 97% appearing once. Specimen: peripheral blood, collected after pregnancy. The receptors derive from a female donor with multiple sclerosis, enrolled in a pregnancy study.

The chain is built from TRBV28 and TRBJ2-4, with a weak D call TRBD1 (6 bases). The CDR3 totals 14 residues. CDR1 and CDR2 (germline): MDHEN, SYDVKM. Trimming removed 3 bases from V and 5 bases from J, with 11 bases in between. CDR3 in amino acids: CASSLGAPQNIQYF. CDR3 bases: TGTGCCAGCAGTTTGGGGGCACCCCAAAACATTCAGTACTTC.

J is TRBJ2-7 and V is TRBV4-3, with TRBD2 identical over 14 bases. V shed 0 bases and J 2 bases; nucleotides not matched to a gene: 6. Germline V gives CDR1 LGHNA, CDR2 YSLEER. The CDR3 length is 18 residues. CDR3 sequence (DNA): TGCGCCAGCAGCCAAGAACCAGGGACTAGCGGGAGCCCCTACGAGCAGTACTTC. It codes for CASSQEPGTSGSPYEQYF.

CDR3: CASSPGTSGRFPYNEQFF. In DNA form, the CDR3 reads TGTGCCAGCTCACCAGGGACTAGCGGGAGGTTCCCCTACAATGAGCAGTTCTTC. The V and J genes are TRBV18 and TRBJ2-1; 15 bases match TRBD2. CDR3 length: 18 residues. Germline V CDR1 and CDR2: KGHSH, LQKENI. Trimming at V came to 2 bases and at J to 2 bases, leaving 4 bases not matched to a gene.

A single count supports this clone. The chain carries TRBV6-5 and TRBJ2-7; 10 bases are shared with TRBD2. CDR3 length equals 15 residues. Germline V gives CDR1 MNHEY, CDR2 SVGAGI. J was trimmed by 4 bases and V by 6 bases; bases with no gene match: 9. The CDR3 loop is CASRRGTSERYEQYF. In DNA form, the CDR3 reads TGTGCCAGCAGGAGGGGGACTAGCGAACGGTACGAGCAGTACTTC.

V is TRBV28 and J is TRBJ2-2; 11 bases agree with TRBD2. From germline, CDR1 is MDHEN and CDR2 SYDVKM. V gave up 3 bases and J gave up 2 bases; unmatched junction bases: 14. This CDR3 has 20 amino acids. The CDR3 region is CASSFPSGASGRINTGELFF. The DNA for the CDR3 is TGTGCCAGCAGTTTCCCCTCGGGGGCTAGCGGGAGGATCAACACCGGGGAGCTGTTTTTT.

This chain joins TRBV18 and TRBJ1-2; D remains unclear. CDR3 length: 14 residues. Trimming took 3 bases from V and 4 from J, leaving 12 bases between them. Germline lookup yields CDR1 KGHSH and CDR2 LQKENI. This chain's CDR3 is CASSPEGTRYGYTF. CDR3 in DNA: TGTGCCAGCTCACCGGAGGGTACCCGCTATGGCTACACCTTC.

The CDR3 protein is CASSIVALAGGNEQFF. In nucleotides, the CDR3 is TGTGCCAGTAGTATAGTGGCCCTAGCGGGAGGCAATGAGCAGTTCTTC. V gene TRBV19 combines with J gene TRBJ2-1; 11 bases line up with TRBD2. CDR3 length: 16 amino acids. Germline lookup yields CDR1 LNHDA and CDR2 SQIVND (reference sequence). Unmatched junction bases numbered 5, after V lost 1 base and J lost 6 bases. The full variable domain, with the rest looked up from reference TRBV19 and TRBJ2-1, is DGGITQSPKYLFRKEGQNVTLSCEQNLNHDAMYWYRQDPGQGLRLIYYSQIVNDFQKGDIAEGYSVSREKKESFPLTVTSAQKNPTAFYLCASSIVALAGGNEQFFGPGTRLTVL.

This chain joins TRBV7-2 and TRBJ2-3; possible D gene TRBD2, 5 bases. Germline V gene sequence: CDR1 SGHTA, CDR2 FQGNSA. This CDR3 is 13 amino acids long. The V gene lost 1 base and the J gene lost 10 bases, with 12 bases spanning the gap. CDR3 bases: TGTGCCAGCAGCTTAGATTCCCTAGCTGCGCAGTATTTT. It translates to CASSLDSLAAQYF. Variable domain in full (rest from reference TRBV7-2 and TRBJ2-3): GAGVSQSPSNKVTEKGKDVELRCDPISGHTALYWYRQSLGQGLEFLIYFQGNSAPDKSGLPSDRFSAERTGGSVSTLTIQRTQQEDSAVYLCASSLDSLAAQYFGPGTRLTVL.

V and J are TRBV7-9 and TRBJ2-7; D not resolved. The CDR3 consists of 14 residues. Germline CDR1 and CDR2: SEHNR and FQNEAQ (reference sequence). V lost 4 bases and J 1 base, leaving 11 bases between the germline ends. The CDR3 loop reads CASSSVTESYEQYF. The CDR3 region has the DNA TGTGCCAGCAGCTCAGTTACAGAATCCTACGAGCAGTACTTC.

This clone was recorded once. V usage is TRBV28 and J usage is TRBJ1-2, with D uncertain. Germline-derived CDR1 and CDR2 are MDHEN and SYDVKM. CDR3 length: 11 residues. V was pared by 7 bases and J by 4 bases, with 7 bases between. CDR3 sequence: CASTSVYGYTF. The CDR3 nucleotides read TGTGCCAGCACGTCCGTCTATGGCTACACCTTC.

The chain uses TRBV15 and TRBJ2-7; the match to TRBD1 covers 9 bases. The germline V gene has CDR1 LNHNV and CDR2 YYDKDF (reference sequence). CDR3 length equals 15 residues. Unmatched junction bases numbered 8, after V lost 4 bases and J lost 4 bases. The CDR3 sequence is CATSTVRDRAYEQYF. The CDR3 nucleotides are TGTGCCACCAGCACAGTCCGGGACAGGGCATACGAGCAGTACTTC.

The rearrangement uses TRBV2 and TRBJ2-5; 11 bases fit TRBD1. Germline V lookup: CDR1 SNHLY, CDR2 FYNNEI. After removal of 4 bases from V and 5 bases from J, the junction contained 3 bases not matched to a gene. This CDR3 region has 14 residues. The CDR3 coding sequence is TGTGCCAGCAGTGGGGACAGGGGGTCCGAGACCCAGTACTTC. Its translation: CASSGDRGSETQYF.

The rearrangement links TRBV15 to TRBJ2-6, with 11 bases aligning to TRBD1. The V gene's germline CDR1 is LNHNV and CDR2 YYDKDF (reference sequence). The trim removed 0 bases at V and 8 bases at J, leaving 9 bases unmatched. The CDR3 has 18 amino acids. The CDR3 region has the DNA TGTGCCACCAGCAGAGATCCTACCGGGACAGGGGGAACCAACGTCCTGACTTTC. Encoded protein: CATSRDPTGTGGTNVLTF.

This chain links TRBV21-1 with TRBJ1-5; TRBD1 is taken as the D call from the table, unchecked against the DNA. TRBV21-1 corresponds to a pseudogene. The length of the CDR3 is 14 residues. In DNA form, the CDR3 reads TGTGCCAGCCCCGGACAGGGGCCGAATCAGCCCCAGCATTTT. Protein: CASPGQGPNQPQHF.

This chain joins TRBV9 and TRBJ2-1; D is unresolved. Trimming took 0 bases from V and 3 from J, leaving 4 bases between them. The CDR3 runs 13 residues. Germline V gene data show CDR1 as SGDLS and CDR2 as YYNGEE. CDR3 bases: TGTGCCAGCAGCGTAGGAGACTACAATGAGCAGTTCTTC. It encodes CASSVGDYNEQFF.

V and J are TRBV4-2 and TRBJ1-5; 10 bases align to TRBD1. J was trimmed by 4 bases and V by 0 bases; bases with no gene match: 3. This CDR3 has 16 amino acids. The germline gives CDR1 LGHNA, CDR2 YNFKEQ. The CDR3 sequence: CASSQEGGQGNQPQHF. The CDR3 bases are TGTGCCAGCAGCCAAGAGGGGGGACAGGGGAATCAGCCCCAGCATTTT.

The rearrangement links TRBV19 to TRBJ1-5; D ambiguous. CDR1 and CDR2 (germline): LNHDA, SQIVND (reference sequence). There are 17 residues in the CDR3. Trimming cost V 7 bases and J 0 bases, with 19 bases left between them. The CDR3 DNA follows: TGTGCCAGTACCATCACGGGAACCTGGGGTAGCAATCAGCCCCAGCATTTT. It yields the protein CASTITGTWGSNQPQHF.

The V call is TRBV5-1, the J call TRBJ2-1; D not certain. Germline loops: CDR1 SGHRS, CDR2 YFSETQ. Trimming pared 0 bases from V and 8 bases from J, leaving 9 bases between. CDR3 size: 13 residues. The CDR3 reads CASSLAYRDEQFF. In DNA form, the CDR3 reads TGCGCCAGCAGCTTGGCATACCGGGATGAGCAGTTCTTC.

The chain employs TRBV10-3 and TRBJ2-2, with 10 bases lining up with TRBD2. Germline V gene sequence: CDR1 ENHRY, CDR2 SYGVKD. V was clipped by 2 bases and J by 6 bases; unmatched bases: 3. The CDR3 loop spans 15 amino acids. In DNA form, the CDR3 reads TGTGCCATCAGTGAGAGCGGGAGGGCCTCCGGGGAGCTGTTTTTT. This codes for CAISESGRASGELFF.

Here the CDR3 reads CASSLVAGITDTQYF. The CDR3 DNA reads as TGTGCCAGCAGCTTAGTAGCGGGAATCACAGATACGCAGTATTTT. V and J are TRBV7-9 and TRBJ2-3; 8 nucleotides agree with TRBD2. CDR3 length: 15 residues. Germline trimming cut 1 base from V and 2 bases from J; bases unmatched to any gene: 2. Germline V gene data show CDR1 as SEHNR and CDR2 as FQNEAQ (reference sequence).

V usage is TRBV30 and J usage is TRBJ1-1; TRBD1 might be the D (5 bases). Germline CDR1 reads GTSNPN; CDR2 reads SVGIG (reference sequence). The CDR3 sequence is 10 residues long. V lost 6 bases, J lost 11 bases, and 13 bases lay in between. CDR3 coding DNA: TGTGCCTGCCTTGTGGGGCGTGCTTTCTTT. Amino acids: CACLVGRAFF.

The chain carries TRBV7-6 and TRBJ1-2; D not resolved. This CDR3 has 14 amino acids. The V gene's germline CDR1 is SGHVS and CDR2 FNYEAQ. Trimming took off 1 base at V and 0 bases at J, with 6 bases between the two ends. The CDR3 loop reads CASSLGPSNYGYTF. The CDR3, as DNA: TGTGCCAGCAGCTTAGGGCCGTCTAACTATGGCTACACCTTC. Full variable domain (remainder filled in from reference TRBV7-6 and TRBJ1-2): GAGVSQSPRYKVTKRGQDVALRCDPISGHVSLYWYRQALGQGPEFLTYFNYEAQQDKSGLPNDRFSAERPEGSISTLTIQRTEQRDSAMYRCASSLGPSNYGYTFGSGTRLTVV.

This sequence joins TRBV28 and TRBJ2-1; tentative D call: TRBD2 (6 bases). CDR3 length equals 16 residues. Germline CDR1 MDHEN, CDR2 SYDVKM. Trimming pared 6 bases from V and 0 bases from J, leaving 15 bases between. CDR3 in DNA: TGTGCCAGCAGCGGTATAGCGGATAGCTCCTACAATGAGCAGTTCTTC. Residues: CASSGIADSSYNEQFF.

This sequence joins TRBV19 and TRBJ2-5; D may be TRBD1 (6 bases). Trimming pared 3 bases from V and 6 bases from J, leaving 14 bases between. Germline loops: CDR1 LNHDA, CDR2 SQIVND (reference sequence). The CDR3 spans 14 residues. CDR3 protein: CASSIEQGVQTQYF. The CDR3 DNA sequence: TGTGCCAGTAGTATCGAACAGGGTGTACAGACCCAGTACTTC.

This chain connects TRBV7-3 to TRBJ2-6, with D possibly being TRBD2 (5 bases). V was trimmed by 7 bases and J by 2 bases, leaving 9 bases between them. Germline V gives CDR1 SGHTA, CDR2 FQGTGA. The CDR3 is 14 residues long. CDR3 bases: TGTGCCAGCAACGCGGGTACTGGGGCCAACGTCCTGACTTTC. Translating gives CASNAGTGANVLTF.

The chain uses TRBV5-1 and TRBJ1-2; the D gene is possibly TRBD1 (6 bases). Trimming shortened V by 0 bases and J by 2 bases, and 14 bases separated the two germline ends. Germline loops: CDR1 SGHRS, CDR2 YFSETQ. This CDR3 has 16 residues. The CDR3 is CASSLEGRTENYGYTF. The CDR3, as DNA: TGCGCCAGCAGCTTGGAGGGAAGGACAGAGAACTATGGCTACACCTTC.

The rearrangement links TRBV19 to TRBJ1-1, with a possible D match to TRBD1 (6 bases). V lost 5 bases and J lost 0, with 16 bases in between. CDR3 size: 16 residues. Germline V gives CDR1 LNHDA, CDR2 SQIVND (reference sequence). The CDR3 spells CASSSPHRAVNTEAFF. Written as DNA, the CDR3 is TGTGCCAGTAGTTCCCCCCACAGGGCAGTGAACACTGAAGCTTTCTTT. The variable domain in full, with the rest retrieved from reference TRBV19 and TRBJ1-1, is DGGITQSPKYLFRKEGQNVTLSCEQNLNHDAMYWYRQDPGQGLRLIYYSQIVNDFQKGDIAEGYSVSREKKESFPLTVTSAQKNPTAFYLCASSSPHRAVNTEAFFGQGTRLTVV.